This T cell receptor (beta chain) was observed in a study of molecular identifiers for immune sequencing clone quantification. About the research overall: Four of five RNA aliquots from around 18,000 or 91,000 naive CD8 T cells were sequenced.

Germline lookup yields CDR1 MNHEY and CDR2 SVGEGT. This CDR3 contains 18 residues. The ends were cut back, 5 bases at V and 0 bases at J, with 17 bases in the middle. Via MiXCR, TCRdb re-called the PCR reads, giving one row per CDR3 protein. The data show under 650,000 distinct CDR3 sequences, approximately 20% seen once. This rearrangement joins TRBV6-2 or TRBV6-3 to TRBJ1-6; no clear D gene. Sequencing was done on a sample of naive CD8+ T cells from blood, with Jurkat cell RNA spiked in. Sample subset: FACS-sorted CD8+CD4-CCR7+CD45RA+ naive T cells. The sequence came from a human donor in good health. Some libraries in this study had Jurkat cell RNA spiked in. The CDR3 DNA is TGTGCCAGCAGTGCATCGGGTCGTAAAAGCTCCTATAATTCACCCCTCCACTTT. It specifies CASSASGRKSSYNSPLHF.